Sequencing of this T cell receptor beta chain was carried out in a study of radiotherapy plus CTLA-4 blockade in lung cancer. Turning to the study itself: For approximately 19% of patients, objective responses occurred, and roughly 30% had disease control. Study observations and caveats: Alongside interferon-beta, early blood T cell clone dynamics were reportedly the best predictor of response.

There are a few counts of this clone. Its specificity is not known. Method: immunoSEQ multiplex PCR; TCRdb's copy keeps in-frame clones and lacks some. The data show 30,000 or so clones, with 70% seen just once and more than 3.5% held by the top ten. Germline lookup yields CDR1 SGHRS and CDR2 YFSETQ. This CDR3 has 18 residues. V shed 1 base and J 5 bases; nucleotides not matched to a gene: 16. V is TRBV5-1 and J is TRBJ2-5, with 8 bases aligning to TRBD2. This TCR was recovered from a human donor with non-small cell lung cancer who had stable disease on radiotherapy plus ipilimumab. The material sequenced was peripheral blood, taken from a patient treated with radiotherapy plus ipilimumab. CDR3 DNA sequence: TGCGCCAGCAGCTTGATGCCCGGCGGGAGGTCGACTTGGGAGACCCAGTACTTC. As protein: CASSLMPGGRSTWETQYF.